This T cell receptor (beta chain) is drawn from a study of beta chain features in type 1 diabetes. Every isolated RNA sample was fully reverse transcribed, so sequencing captured expressed TCRB transcripts. Measured with immunoSEQ multiplex PCR; TCRdb has only the in-frame clones, and not every one. Counted here are 350,000 to 450,000 clones, roughly 16% occurring once; the ten biggest clones make up more than 0.015%. V was clipped by 4 bases and J by 5 bases; unmatched bases: 9. The CDR3 spans 15 residues. Germline lookup yields CDR1 SGHRS and CDR2 YFSETQ. The chain links TRBV5-1 to TRBJ2-7; 10 nucleotides align to TRBD2. The source of this sequence is a woman under 30 in good health. The sample comprised naive CD4+ T cells from blood. CDR3 sequence: CASSNSGRSGNEQYF. CDR3 sequence (DNA): TGCGCCAGCAGCAATAGCGGGAGGTCCGGGAACGAGCAGTACTTC.